What follows are 14 T cell receptor beta chains derived from one specimen sequenced in a study of regulatory T cells in long-lasting Graves disease. Time point indicated: persistent/refractory GD, antithyroid drugs over 5 years with positive TRAb. PBMC RNA was the source of the TCR library. With iRepertoire HTBI primers and Arm-PCR of CDR3 regions, TCR beta libraries were built. TCRdb re-derived calls from the multiplex PCR reads in MiXCR, one entry per CDR3 protein. The data hold 400,000 to 500,000 distinct CDR3 sequences, with more than 20% observed a single time. Sequencing was performed on peripheral blood mononuclear cells (PBMCs), taken when the disease was refractory, from a patient treated with antithyroid drugs. The receptors shown here come from a female donor with Graves disease.

This clonotype was observed a single time. Being one base from a much bigger clone, this may be a read error. This chain joins TRBV28 and TRBJ2-5; 10 nucleotides agree with TRBD1. There are 14 residues in the CDR3. Germline CDR1 is MDHEN and CDR2 is SYDVKM. Written as DNA, the CDR3 is TGTGCCAGCACCCTGACAGGGGGCGCGGAGACCCGGTACTTC. This gives the protein CASTLTGGAETRYF.

The chain recombines TRBV11-2 with TRBJ1-6; 7 bases match TRBD1. The CDR3 covers 17 residues. The V segment lost 4 bases and the J segment 10 bases; nucleotides outside the gene matches: 16. Germline CDR1 SGHAT, CDR2 FQNNGV. CDR3 sequence: CASSSTIKQGKGSPLHF. In DNA form, the CDR3 reads TGTGCCAGCAGCTCAACTATCAAACAGGGGAAGGGGTCACCCCTCCACTTT.

This clonotype was counted at least ten times. The chain uses TRBV30 and TRBJ1-6; 8 bases are shared with TRBD1. V gave up 4 bases and J gave up 10 bases; unmatched junction bases: 6. The CDR3 totals 13 residues. Looked up from germline, CDR1 is GTSNPN and CDR2 is SVGIG (reference sequence). CDR3 nucleotide sequence: TGTGCCTGGAAGGACAGGGCGGAATCACCCCTCCACTTT. Translation: CAWKDRAESPLHF.

On this clonotype itself: A much larger clone lies a single base off, so this may be a read error. V gene TRBV12-3 or TRBV12-4 combines with J gene TRBJ2-4; no clear D gene. This CDR3 spans 14 amino acids. CDR3 region: CASGLYGAKNIQYF. The CDR3 nucleotides are TGTGCCAGCGGTTTATATGGGGCCAAAAACATTCAGTACTTC.

This clonotype was detected ten times or more. V usage is TRBV7-9 and J usage is TRBJ2-7; D is ambiguous. This CDR3 comprises 14 residues. CDR1 and CDR2 from the germline V gene are SEHNR and FQNEAQ (reference sequence). Trimming shortened V by 0 bases and J by 3 bases, and 9 bases separated the two germline ends. The CDR3 protein is CASSLAGIYYEQYF. Written as DNA, the CDR3 is TGTGCCAGCAGCTTAGCTGGCATTTACTACGAGCAGTACTTC.

Many counts were recorded for this clonotype. The V call is TRBV27, the J call TRBJ2-7, with 7 bases aligning to TRBD1. Trimming took 6 bases from V and 5 from J; bases not matched to a gene: 13. Germline V gene sequence: CDR1 MNHEY, CDR2 SMNVEV (reference sequence). The CDR3 is 15 residues long. The CDR3 DNA sequence: TGTGCCAGCAGACCCTATACGACAGGGATCCACGAGCAGTACTTC. Translation gives CASRPYTTGIHEQYF.

This clonotype was seen only a few times. The chain combines TRBV5-1 with TRBJ1-2; D unclear. Germline CDR1 SGHRS, CDR2 YFSETQ. The CDR3 covers 13 residues. V was shortened by 1 base and J by 4 bases, with 8 bases between the two germline ends. For the CDR3, the DNA is TGCGCCAGCAGCTTGACAGACACCTATGGCTACACCTTC. Its protein is CASSLTDTYGYTF.

The chain recombines TRBV12-3 or TRBV12-4 with TRBJ1-4; 10 bases map to TRBD1. The V and J ends lost 7 bases and 7 bases, in that order; junction bases with no gene match: 6. The CDR3 spans 14 residues. CDR3 in amino acids: CASTFGTGAEKLFF. The CDR3 DNA reads as TGTGCCAGCACCTTTGGGACAGGGGCTGAAAAACTGTTTTTT.

This sequence joins TRBV10-3 and TRBJ2-1; TRBD2 agrees at 7 bases. Germline CDR1 is ENHRY and CDR2 is SYGVKD. Trimming removed 4 bases from V and 4 bases from J; junction bases left unmatched: 7. CDR3 length equals 15 residues. This chain's CDR3 is CAISGPGLPYNEQFF. CDR3 sequence (DNA): TGTGCCATCAGTGGCCCGGGACTACCGTACAATGAGCAGTTCTTC.

This clonotype was counted ten times or more. V is TRBV29-1 and J is TRBJ1-1; 11 nucleotides agree with TRBD1. The CDR3 length is 14 residues. CDR1 is SQVTM, CDR2 ANQGSEA, per germline. With V trimmed by 7 bases and J by 0 bases, 4 bases remained unmatched. CDR3 in DNA: TGCAGCGCCCGGGACAGGGGGGTGAACACTGAAGCTTTCTTT. This encodes CSARDRGVNTEAFF.

V usage is TRBV11-2 and J usage is TRBJ2-7; maybe TRBD2 (6 bases). The CDR3 is 15 amino acids. CDR1 is SGHAT, CDR2 FQNNGV, per germline. V was clipped by 2 bases and J by 6 bases, with 17 bases between them. The CDR3: CASSLLVRETTEQYF. CDR3 in DNA: TGTGCCAGCAGCTTACTCGTTCGGGAGACTACCGAGCAGTACTTC.

This clonotype has just one count. V is TRBV7-2 and J is TRBJ1-1, with 7 bases lining up with TRBD1. V was pared by 5 bases and J by 4 bases, with 13 bases of the junction left unmatched. Per the germline V gene, CDR1 is SGHTA and CDR2 is FQGNSA. The CDR3 consists of 16 residues. The CDR3 DNA is TGTGCCAGCAGCCTCCATTGGATGGGACAGCCCACTGAAGCTTTCTTT. Translating it yields CASSLHWMGQPTEAFF.

This clonotype was seen a few times. A read error may be the cause here, since a much bigger clone is one base away. The chain has TRBV15 and TRBJ2-1; D gene uncertain. Per the germline V gene, CDR1 is LNHNV and CDR2 is YYDKDF (reference sequence). Trimming removed 1 base from V and 9 bases from J, with 13 bases in between. The CDR3 is 14 residues long. The CDR3 sequence: CATSRGSAAPEQFF. For the CDR3, the DNA is TGTGCCACCAGCAGAGGATCGGCGGCACCTGAGCAGTTCTTC.

Only a few counts were recorded for this clonotype. This chain joins TRBV6-1 and TRBJ2-1; 9 nucleotides match TRBD2. The length of the CDR3 is 15 residues. With V trimmed by 7 bases and J by 4 bases, 8 bases remained unmatched. Germline-derived CDR1 and CDR2 are MNHNS and SASEGT. CDR3 in amino acids: CASTDLAGMYNEQFF. CDR3 DNA: TGTGCCAGCACCGATCTAGCGGGAATGTACAATGAGCAGTTCTTC.